These 11 T cell receptor beta chains were sequenced from one sample in a study of PD-1 blockade in classical Hodgkin lymphoma (dated by TCRdb to about 2020). The time point label for this specimen denotes: cycle 2 day 1 (C2D1) of nivolumab. Relapse after autologous stem cell transplantation had occurred in all trial patients, and cohorts A, B and C were distinguished by prior brentuximab vedotin exposure. Library generation was performed with the immunoSEQ multiplex PCR assay. The table was pulled from immuneACCESS by TCRdb, which kept in-frame rearrangements only. Such tables lose some clones; where checked, under half of the loss comes from unresolved V genes, and the rest has no known cause. This sample holds tens of thousands of clones; about two thirds were observed only once. In total, the top ten clones hold roughly 3% of the sample. The sample consisted of peripheral blood mononuclear cells (PBMCs), taken before the second cycle of nivolumab. The receptors shown here come from a human donor with classical Hodgkin lymphoma.

The V gene is TRBV10-2, the J gene TRBJ2-1; 9 bases match TRBD1. The CDR3 sequence is 16 residues long. Looked up from germline, CDR1 is WSHSY and CDR2 is SAAADI. The J segment lost 0 bases and the V segment lost 6 bases, leaving 6 bases of the junction unmatched. The CDR3 bases are TGCGCCAGCAGGGGACAGGGAGGGGGCTCCTACAATGAGCAGTTCTTC. Translation: CASRGQGGGSYNEQFF.

The genes are TRBV4-1 and TRBJ2-7; D possibly corresponds to TRBD2 (6 bases). CDR3 length: 14 residues. V lost 1 base, J lost 4 bases, and 11 bases lay in between. Germline V lookup: CDR1 MGHRA, CDR2 YSYEKL. The CDR3 loop reads CASSQAPGSYEQYF. DNA of the CDR3: TGCGCCAGCAGCCAAGCCCCCGGGAGTTACGAGCAGTACTTC.

This clone was seen only a few times. V is TRBV18 and J is TRBJ2-5; D gene uncertain. With 4 bases removed from V and 2 bases from J, the gap between germline ends came to 5 bases. Germline V gives CDR1 KGHSH, CDR2 LQKENI. The CDR3 covers 12 residues. DNA for the CDR3: TGTGCCAGCTCACGTACTCAAGAGACCCAGTACTTC. Its protein is CASSRTQETQYF.

This sequence joins TRBV5-1 and TRBJ1-4, with a possible D match to TRBD1 (5 bases). The CDR3 has 16 residues. Germline V gives CDR1 SGHRS, CDR2 YFSETQ. The V gene lost 1 base and the J gene lost 0 bases, with 10 bases spanning the gap. CDR3 sequence reads: CASSLRWDATNEKLFF. For the CDR3, the DNA is TGCGCCAGCAGCTTGAGGTGGGACGCAACTAATGAAAAACTGTTTTTT.

A single count supports this clone. The rearrangement joins TRBV7-9 to TRBJ2-3, with TRBD1 matching over 11 bases. This CDR3 spans 15 amino acids. Germline values: CDR1 SEHNR, CDR2 FQNEAQ (reference sequence). Unmatched junction bases numbered 3, after V lost 4 bases and J lost 3 bases. CDR3 in amino acids: CASSSGQGATDTQYF. CDR3 DNA: TGTGCCAGCAGCTCAGGACAGGGGGCTACAGATACGCAGTATTTT.

In its sample, this clone was seen once. The chain couples TRBV7-9 to TRBJ1-4, with 7 bases lining up with TRBD1. V lost 4 bases and J lost 8; bases outside the gene matches: 10. Looked up from germline, CDR1 is SEHNR and CDR2 is FQNEAQ (reference sequence). This CDR3 is built from 15 residues. The CDR3 coding sequence is TGTGCCAGCAGCTCACCCGACAGGGTGGGGGAAAAACTGTTTTTT. Translating gives CASSSPDRVGEKLFF.

This clone was detected only once. This chain joins TRBV6-5 and TRBJ2-5, with a weak D call TRBD1 (5 bases). The tail of the sequence fits TRBJ2-7 better, so the J call may be wrong. CDR1 MNHEY and CDR2 SVGAGI come from the germline V gene. This CDR3 region has 13 residues. This CDR3 reads CASSYPDSYEQYF. The CDR3 nucleotides read TGTGCCAGCAGTTACCCCGACAGCTACGAGCAGTACTTC.

The chain recombines TRBV6-5 with TRBJ1-1; no clear D. Germline V gene data show CDR1 as MNHEY and CDR2 as SVGAGI. V was pared by 4 bases and J by 1 base, with 10 bases between. The CDR3 totals 14 residues. The DNA of the CDR3 is TGTGCCAGCAGTTGGTTTGATGGGAACACTGAAGCTTTCTTT. As protein: CASSWFDGNTEAFF.

This chain uses TRBV5-6 with TRBJ2-3; the D is unclear. This CDR3 contains 11 residues. CDR1 is SGHDT, CDR2 YYEEEE, per germline. Trimming shortened V by 2 bases and J by 2 bases, and 0 bases separated the two germline ends. The CDR3 DNA reads as TGTGCCAGCAGCTTCACAGATACGCAGTATTTT. This encodes CASSFTDTQYF.

The chain carries TRBV2 and TRBJ2-7, with D possibly TRBD2 on 7 matching bases. Deletions cut 7 bases from V and 7 bases from J, with 14 bases between. The CDR3 loop spans 12 amino acids. CDR1 is SNHLY, CDR2 FYNNEI, per germline. This CDR3 is CASIGGGQEQYF. CDR3 coding DNA: TGTGCCAGCATTGGGGGGGGGCAGGAGCAGTACTTC.

The J gene is TRBJ1-2, the V gene TRBV6-5, with D hard to call. This CDR3 region has 12 residues. Trimming shortened V by 5 bases and J by 8 bases, and 12 bases separated the two germline ends. Germline values: CDR1 MNHEY, CDR2 SVGAGI. CDR3 sequence: CASSPPVGGYTF. Here the CDR3 DNA reads TGTGCCAGCAGTCCTCCTGTGGGGGGCTACACCTTC.